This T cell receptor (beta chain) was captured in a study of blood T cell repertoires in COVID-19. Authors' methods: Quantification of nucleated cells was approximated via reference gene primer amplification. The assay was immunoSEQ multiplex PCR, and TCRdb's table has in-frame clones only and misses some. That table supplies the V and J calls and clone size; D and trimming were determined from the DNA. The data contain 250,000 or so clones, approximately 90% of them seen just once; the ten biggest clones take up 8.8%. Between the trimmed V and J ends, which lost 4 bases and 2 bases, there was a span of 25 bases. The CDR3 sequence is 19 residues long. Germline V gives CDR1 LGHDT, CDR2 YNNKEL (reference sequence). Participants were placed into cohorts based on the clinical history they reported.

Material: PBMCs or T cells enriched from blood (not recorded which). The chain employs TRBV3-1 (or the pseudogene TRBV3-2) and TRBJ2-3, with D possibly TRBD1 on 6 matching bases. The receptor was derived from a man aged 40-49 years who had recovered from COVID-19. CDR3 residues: CASSLSPKQGYRLTDTQYF. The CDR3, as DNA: TGTGCCAGCAGCCTCAGCCCAAAACAGGGATATAGACTCACAGATACGCAGTATTTT.